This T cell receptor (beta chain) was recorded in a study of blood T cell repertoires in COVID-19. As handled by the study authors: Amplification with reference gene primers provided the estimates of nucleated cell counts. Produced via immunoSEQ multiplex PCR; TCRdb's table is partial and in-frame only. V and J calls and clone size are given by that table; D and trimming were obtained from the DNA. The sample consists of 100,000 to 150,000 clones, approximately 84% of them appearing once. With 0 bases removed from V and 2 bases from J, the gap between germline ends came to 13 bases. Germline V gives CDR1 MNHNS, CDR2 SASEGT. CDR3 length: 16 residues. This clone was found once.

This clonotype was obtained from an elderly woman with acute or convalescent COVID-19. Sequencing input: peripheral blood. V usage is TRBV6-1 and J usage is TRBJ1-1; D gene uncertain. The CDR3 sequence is CASSEARHTRNTEAFF. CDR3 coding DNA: TGTGCCAGCAGTGAAGCGCGGCACACTAGAAACACTGAAGCTTTCTTT.